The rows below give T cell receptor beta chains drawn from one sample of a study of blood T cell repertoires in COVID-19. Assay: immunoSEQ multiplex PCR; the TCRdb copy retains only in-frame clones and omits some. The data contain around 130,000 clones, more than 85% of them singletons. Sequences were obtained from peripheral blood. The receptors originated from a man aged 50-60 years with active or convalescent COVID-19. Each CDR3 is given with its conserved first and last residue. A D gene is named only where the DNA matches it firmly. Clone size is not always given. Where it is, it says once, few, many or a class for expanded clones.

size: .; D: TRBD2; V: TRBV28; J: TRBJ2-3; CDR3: CASLLSSGRADTQYF; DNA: TGTGCCAGCCTTCTATCTAGCGGGAGGGCAGATACGCAGTATTTT
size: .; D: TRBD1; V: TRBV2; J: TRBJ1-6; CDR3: CASKPGTGWNSPLHF; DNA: TGTGCCAGCAAGCCGGGGACAGGGTGGAATTCACCCCTCCACTTT
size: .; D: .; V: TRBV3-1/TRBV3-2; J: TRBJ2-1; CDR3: CASTPDYPYNEQFF; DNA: TGTGCCAGCACCCCGGACTACCCCTACAATGAGCAGTTCTTC
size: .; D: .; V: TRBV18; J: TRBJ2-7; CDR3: CASSPELDSRNSEQYF; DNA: TGTGCCAGCTCACCAGAGCTGGACTCCCGGAACAGCGAGCAGTACTTC
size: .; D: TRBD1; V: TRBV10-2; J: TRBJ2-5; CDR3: CASTQSPGQGGTQYF; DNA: TGCGCCAGCACCCAATCTCCGGGACAGGGGGGGACCCAGTACTTC
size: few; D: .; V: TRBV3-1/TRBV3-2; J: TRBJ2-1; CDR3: CASSQPQQNNEQFF; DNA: TGTGCCAGCAGCCAACCTCAACAGAACAATGAGCAGTTCTTC
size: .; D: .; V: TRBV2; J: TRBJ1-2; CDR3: CASIFFSGDGGYTF; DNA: TGTGCCAGCATTTTCTTTTCGGGGGACGGCGGCTACACCTTC
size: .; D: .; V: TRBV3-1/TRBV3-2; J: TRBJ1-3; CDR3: CASSQRSGASGNTIYF; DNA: TGTGCCAGCAGCCAAAGGAGTGGGGCCTCTGGAAACACCATATATTTT
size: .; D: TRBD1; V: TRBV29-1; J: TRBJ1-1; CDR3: CSVRDSTEAFF; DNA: TGCAGCGTCCGGGACAGCACTGAAGCTTTCTTT
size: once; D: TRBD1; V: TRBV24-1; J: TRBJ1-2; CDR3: CATSDRGSGDYGYTF; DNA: TGTGCCACCTCGGACAGGGGAAGTGGGGACTATGGCTACACCTTC
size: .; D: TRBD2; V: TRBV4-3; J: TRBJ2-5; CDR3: CASSQHPRTYDGGETQYF; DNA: TGCGCCAGCAGCCAGCACCCTCGCACTTACGACGGGGGGGAGACCCAGTACTTC
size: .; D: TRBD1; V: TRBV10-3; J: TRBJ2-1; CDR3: CATSRQGAEQFF; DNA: TGTGCCACTTCGAGGCAGGGGGCCGAGCAGTTCTTC
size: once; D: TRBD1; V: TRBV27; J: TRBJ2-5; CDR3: CASSPTRTGGETQYF; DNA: TGTGCCAGCAGTCCTACCCGTACAGGGGGAGAGACCCAGTACTTC
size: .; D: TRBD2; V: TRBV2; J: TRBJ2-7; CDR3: CASRLASYEQYF; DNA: TGTGCCAGCAGACTAGCGTCCTACGAGCAGTACTTC
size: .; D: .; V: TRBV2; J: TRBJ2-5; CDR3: CASSQETQYF; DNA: TGTGCCAGTAGCCAAGAGACCCAGTACTTC
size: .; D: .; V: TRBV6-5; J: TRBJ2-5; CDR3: CASGTSETRETQYF; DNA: TGTGCCAGCGGGACATCAGAAACGCGGGAGACCCAGTACTTC
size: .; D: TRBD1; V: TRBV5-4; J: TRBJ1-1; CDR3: CASSFEGQPYTEAFF; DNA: TGTGCCAGCAGCTTCGAGGGACAGCCTTACACTGAAGCTTTCTTT
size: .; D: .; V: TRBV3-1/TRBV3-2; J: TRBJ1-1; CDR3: CASSQGAGRNTEAFF; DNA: TGTGCCAGCAGCCAAGGGGCAGGGCGGAACACTGAAGCTTTCTTT
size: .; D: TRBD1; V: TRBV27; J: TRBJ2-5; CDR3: CASSLRTGRIGETQYF; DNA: TGTGCCAGCAGTCTTAGGACAGGGCGAATTGGAGAGACCCAGTACTTC
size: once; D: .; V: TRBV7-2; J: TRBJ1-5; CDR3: CASSLVTGSNQPQHF; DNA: TGTGCCAGCAGCTTAGTAACAGGGTCTAATCAGCCCCAGCATTTT
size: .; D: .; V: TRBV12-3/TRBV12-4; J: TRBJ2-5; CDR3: CASTNKETQYF; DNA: TGTGCCAGCACCAACAAAGAGACCCAGTACTTC
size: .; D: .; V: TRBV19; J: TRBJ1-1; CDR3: CASSIADSTEAFF; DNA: TGTGCCAGTAGTATAGCGGACAGCACTGAAGCTTTCTTT
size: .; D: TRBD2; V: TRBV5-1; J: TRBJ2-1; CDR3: CASSLGASGTYNEQFF; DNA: TGCGCCAGCAGCTTGGGGGCTAGCGGAACGTACAATGAGCAGTTCTTC
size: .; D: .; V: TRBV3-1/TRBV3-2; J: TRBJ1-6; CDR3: CASSQAGGGGGSPLHF; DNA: TGTGCCAGCAGCCAAGCTGGAGGAGGAGGTGGATCACCCCTCCACTTT